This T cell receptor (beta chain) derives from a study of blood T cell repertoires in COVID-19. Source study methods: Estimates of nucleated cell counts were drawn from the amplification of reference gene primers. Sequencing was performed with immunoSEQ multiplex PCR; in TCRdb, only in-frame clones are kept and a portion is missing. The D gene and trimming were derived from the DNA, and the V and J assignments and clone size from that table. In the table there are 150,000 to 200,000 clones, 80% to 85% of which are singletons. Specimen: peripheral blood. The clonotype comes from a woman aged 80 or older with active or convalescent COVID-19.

The CDR3 coding sequence is TGTGCCATCACCGCCCTAGGACAGGGTATTTCTGAAGCTTTCTTT. This encodes CAITALGQGISEAFF. The V call is TRBV10-3, the J call TRBJ1-1, with TRBD1 identical over 8 bases. The trim removed 7 bases at V and 6 bases at J, leaving 13 bases unmatched. Germline V gene lookup returns CDR1 ENHRY and CDR2 SYGVKD. This CDR3 has 15 residues.